This record concerns one T cell receptor (beta chain) sequence. Its antigen is as yet unknown. The data were taken from a study of beta chain features in type 1 diabetes. This CDR3 has 14 amino acids. Germline assignment: CDR1 LNHDA and CDR2 SQIVND (reference sequence). V shed 3 bases and J shed 2 bases, with 8 bases lying between them. cDNA synthesis used the whole RNA isolate, giving expressed TCRB sequences. The average output of naive, central memory and regulatory T cell samples was several million reads. Assay used: immunoSEQ multiplex PCR; TCRdb lists only in-frame clones, some missing. The profile shows 900,000 or so clones, under 20% of them singletons. Overall study findings and caveats: Type 1 diabetes patients had moderately but significantly shorter TCRB CDR3s in all four CD4+ subsets. Whether TCRB rearrangement is influenced by HLA type was left unresolved in this analysis.

The sequenced material came from naive CD4+ T cells from blood. The clonotype was recovered from a woman aged 18-29 years in good health. V and J are TRBV19 and TRBJ1-5; D might be TRBD1 (5 bases). CDR3 coding DNA: TGTGCCAGTAGTATCCTCAGGGGCAATCAGCCCCAGCATTTT. Translation: CASSILRGNQPQHF.